This passage covers 24 T cell receptor beta chains from one sample sequenced in a study of cytomegalovirus exposure and HLA in healthy donors. Primers for the PCR totalled 60 Vbeta and 13 Jbeta. The method was immunoSEQ multiplex PCR; TCRdb's version includes in-frame clones alone and lacks a portion of them. The sample gives roughly 99,000 clones, 70% to 80% of which show up once; 3% to 4% is in the top ten. The sample was PBMCs. Receptors originate from a male donor in good health and CMV-seropositive.

The genes are TRBV7-9 and TRBJ2-7, with 11 bases fitting TRBD2. Germline loops: CDR1 SEHNR, CDR2 FQNEAQ (reference sequence). The J segment lost 3 bases and the V segment lost 1 base, leaving 5 bases of the junction unmatched. This CDR3 has 16 residues. CDR3 amino acids: CASSLVKTSGDYEQYF. The DNA of the CDR3 is TGTGCCAGCAGCTTAGTGAAGACTAGCGGGGACTACGAGCAGTACTTC.

There are a few counts of this clone. The V gene is TRBV13, the J gene TRBJ1-5; D is possibly TRBD1 (6 bases). The germline V gene has CDR1 PRHDT and CDR2 FYEKMQ (reference sequence). V was cut by 2 bases and J by 7 bases, with 15 bases left in between. The CDR3 covers 15 residues. The CDR3 sequence is CASSLKGGRGQPQHF. As DNA, the CDR3 is TGTGCCAGCAGCTTAAAGGGGGGGCGAGGGCAGCCCCAGCATTTT.

This chain uses TRBV2 with TRBJ1-2, with D possibly matching TRBD1 (6 bases). V was shortened by 0 bases and J by 6 bases, with 17 bases between the two germline ends. From germline, CDR1 is SNHLY and CDR2 FYNNEI. The length of the CDR3 is 16 residues. The CDR3 spells CASSEALRVTGNGYTF. The CDR3 DNA reads TGTGCCAGCAGTGAAGCGCTTCGGGTGACAGGAAATGGCTACACCTTC.

The V call is TRBV6-5, the J call TRBJ1-2, with a weak D call TRBD1 (5 bases). Trimming took 0 bases from V and 6 from J, leaving 5 bases between them. The CDR3 length is 12 residues. Germline V CDR1 and CDR2: MNHEY, SVGAGI. The CDR3: CASSYSGDGYTF. CDR3 DNA sequence: TGTGCCAGCAGTTACTCAGGGGATGGCTACACCTTC.

As concerns this clone: The same CDR3 is also encoded by other DNA sequences in this sample. The chain recombines TRBV18 with TRBJ2-7, with D uncertain. CDR3 length: 13 residues. Trimming removed 3 bases at V and 3 bases at J, with 9 bases between. Germline CDR1 and CDR2: KGHSH and LQKENI. The DNA of the CDR3 is TGTGCCAGCTCACCTCTGGCCAGCTACGAGCAGTACTTC. Protein sequence: CASSPLASYEQYF.

The chain recombines TRBV6-1 with TRBJ2-5, with 11 bases lining up with TRBD2. Germline V gives CDR1 MNHNS, CDR2 SASEGT. Trimming at V came to 3 bases and at J to 5 bases, leaving 5 bases not matched to a gene. The CDR3 sequence is 15 residues long. CDR3 in amino acids: CASSDLAGGWETQYF. As DNA, the CDR3 is TGTGCCAGCAGTGACTTAGCGGGGGGGTGGGAGACCCAGTACTTC.

The chain employs TRBV2 and TRBJ1-6; unclear D gene. V dropped 4 bases and J dropped 13 bases, with 11 bases sitting between them. The germline V gene encodes CDR1 SNHLY and CDR2 FYNNEI. The CDR3 is 12 amino acids. Here the CDR3 reads CASSGERRPLHF. CDR3 nucleotide sequence: TGTGCCAGCAGTGGGGAGAGAAGGCCCCTCCACTTT. Full variable domain (rest looked up from reference TRBV2 and TRBJ1-6): EPEVTQTPSHQVTQMGQEVILRCVPISNHLYFYWYRQILGQKVEFLVSFYNNEISEKSEIFDDQFSVERPDGSNFTLKIRSTKLEDSAMYFCASSGERRPLHFGNGTRLTVT.

The CDR3: CASSHLLAGVYNEQFF. In nucleotides, the CDR3 is TGCGCCAGCAGCCACTTGCTAGCGGGGGTCTACAATGAGCAGTTCTTC. The chain has TRBV4-1 and TRBJ2-1; 10 bases match TRBD2. The length of the CDR3 is 16 residues. CDR1 is MGHRA and CDR2 is YSYEKL in the germline V gene. J lost 3 bases, V lost 3 bases, and 5 bases had no gene match.

This chain uses TRBV4-2 with TRBJ2-2; TRBD1 might be the D (5 bases). CDR3 length: 16 residues. CDR1 and CDR2 from the germline V gene are LGHNA and YNFKEQ. Trimming shortened V by 4 bases and J by 2 bases, and 14 bases separated the two germline ends. DNA of the CDR3: TGTGCCAGCAGCCCTAGACAGAATTCCAACACCGGGGAGCTGTTTTTT. Its translation: CASSPRQNSNTGELFF.

The chain joins TRBV30 to TRBJ2-3, with 11 bases that match TRBD2. The length of the CDR3 is 16 residues. V shed 2 bases, J shed 3 bases, and the junction held 7 bases outside the gene matches. Germline V CDR1 and CDR2: GTSNPN, SVGIG (reference sequence). The CDR3 loop is CAWSIYSGGATDTQYF. The CDR3 coding sequence is TGTGCCTGGAGTATCTATAGCGGGGGGGCGACAGATACGCAGTATTTT. Supplemented by reference TRBV30 and TRBJ2-3, the full variable domain reads SQTIHQWPATLVQPVGSPLSLECTVEGTSNPNLYWYRQAAGRGLQLLFYSVGIGQISSEVPQNLSASRPQDRQFILSSKKLLLSDSGFYLCAWSIYSGGATDTQYFGPGTRLTVL.

This clone was counted once. This chain uses TRBV5-1 with TRBJ1-4; no clear D gene. This CDR3 has 12 residues. Germline V gene lookup returns CDR1 SGHRS and CDR2 YFSETQ. V lost 2 bases and J 7 bases, leaving 6 bases between the germline ends. The CDR3 region is CASSFSGEKLFF. For the CDR3, the DNA is TGCGCCAGCAGCTTCTCAGGTGAAAAACTGTTTTTT.

V and J are TRBV15 and TRBJ2-1; 7 bases map to TRBD2. The germline gives CDR1 LNHNV, CDR2 YYDKDF (reference sequence). The V gene end was trimmed by 0 bases and the J gene end by 6 bases; junction bases not matched to a gene: 8. This CDR3 has 16 residues. The DNA of the CDR3 is TGTGCCACCAGCAGAGATGGGGGGGTAGGGCGCAATGAGCAGTTCTTC. Protein sequence: CATSRDGGVGRNEQFF.

V is TRBV5-1 and J is TRBJ2-1, with 9 bases aligning to TRBD2. Germline CDR1 SGHRS, CDR2 YFSETQ. This CDR3 comprises 16 residues. The V and J ends lost 0 bases and 5 bases, in that order; junction bases with no gene match: 6. CDR3 loop: CASSLVAGGPNNEQFF. For the CDR3, the DNA is TGCGCCAGCAGCTTGGTTGCGGGGGGGCCTAACAATGAGCAGTTCTTC.

The chain has TRBV30 and TRBJ1-1; D not resolved. Germline-derived CDR1 and CDR2 are GTSNPN and SVGIG (reference sequence). The CDR3 covers 12 residues. The CDR3 nucleotides are TGTGCGCGGAGGTTCATGAACACTGAAGCTTTCTTT. Amino acid sequence: CARRFMNTEAFF.

V and J are TRBV29-1 and TRBJ2-1, with TRBD1 identical over 11 bases. CDR1 is SQVTM, CDR2 ANQGSEA, per germline. The CDR3 extends over 14 amino acids. V shed 5 bases and J 5 bases; nucleotides not matched to a gene: 5. The CDR3 DNA reads as TGCAGCGTTAGGGACAGGGGGACAAACAATGAGCAGTTCTTC. It translates to CSVRDRGTNNEQFF.

This clone was detected only a few times. The J gene is TRBJ1-6, the V gene TRBV9, with TRBD1 identical over 7 bases. After removal of 4 bases from V and 7 bases from J, the junction contained 8 bases not matched to a gene. Per germline, CDR1 SGDLS and CDR2 YYNGEE. The CDR3 has 15 residues. CDR3 nucleotides: TGTGCCAGCAGCCCGTTGACAGGGACAAATTCACCCCTCCACTTT. Amino acids: CASSPLTGTNSPLHF. Combining the CDR3 with reference TRBV9 and TRBJ1-6 gives the whole variable domain DSGVTQTPKHLITATGQRVTLRCSPRSGDLSVYWYQQSLDQGLQFLIQYYNGEERAKGNILERFSAQQFPDLHSELNLSSLELGDSALYFCASSPLTGTNSPLHFGNGTRLTVT.

The gene calls are TRBV13 and TRBJ2-5; possible D gene TRBD1, 5 bases. Germline V gives CDR1 PRHDT, CDR2 FYEKMQ (reference sequence). Trimming took 5 bases from V and 0 from J, leaving 13 bases between them. The CDR3 sequence is 15 residues long. DNA of the CDR3: TGTGCCAGCAGCACCCGGTCGGACAACCAAGAGACCCAGTACTTC. Translation gives CASSTRSDNQETQYF.

The chain employs TRBV5-4 and TRBJ1-2; 8 nucleotides align to TRBD1. The CDR3 sequence is 17 residues long. The germline V gene encodes CDR1 SGHNT and CDR2 YYREEE (reference sequence). With 1 base clipped from V and 0 bases from J, the junction kept 8 bases outside the gene matches. CDR3 coding DNA: TGTGCCAGCAGCTTGCATCAGGGGGCTTCTGCTAACTATGGCTACACCTTC. Its translation is CASSLHQGASANYGYTF.

The V and J genes are TRBV25-1 and TRBJ1-2, with D perhaps TRBD1 (6 bases). CDR1 and CDR2 from the germline V gene are MGHDK and SYGVNS. V gave up 7 bases and J gave up 3 bases, with 12 bases separating them. The CDR3 sequence is 13 residues long. The CDR3 DNA follows: TGTGCCAGCACCCGATCAGGGGACTATGGCTACACCTTC. This encodes CASTRSGDYGYTF.

The CDR3 spells CASSSVRVSGAEAFF. DNA for the CDR3: TGTGCCAGCAGCTCGGTCAGGGTTTCAGGCGCTGAAGCTTTCTTT. The J gene is TRBJ1-1, the V gene TRBV7-8; a possible D gene is TRBD1 (5 bases). The CDR3 covers 15 residues. V was cut by 4 bases and J by 6 bases, with 18 bases left in between. Germline values: CDR1 SGHVS, CDR2 FQNEAQ.

The chain uses TRBV5-1 and TRBJ2-7; perhaps TRBD1 as D (5 bases). V gave up 0 bases and J gave up 1 base, with 8 bases separating them. Germline V CDR1 and CDR2: SGHRS, YFSETQ. The CDR3 is made up of 14 amino acids. DNA for the CDR3: TGCGCCAGCAGCTTGGACCCAGGGTCCTACGAGCAGTACTTC. It translates to CASSLDPGSYEQYF.

CDR3 protein: CASSPGQTPLMNTEAFF. The CDR3 DNA reads TGTGCCAGCTCACCGGGACAGACCCCGCTTATGAACACTGAAGCTTTCTTT. This chain uses TRBV18 with TRBJ1-1, with TRBD1 matching over 7 bases. In germline, CDR1 is KGHSH, CDR2 LQKENI. The CDR3 contains 17 residues. J lost 0 bases, V lost 3 bases, and 10 bases had no gene match.

V and J are TRBV19 and TRBJ1-4; 7 bases are shared with TRBD1. Trimming took 5 bases from V and 0 from J; bases not matched to a gene: 3. Germline CDR1 LNHDA, CDR2 SQIVND (reference sequence). There are 15 residues in the CDR3. This CDR3 reads CASSPRGATNEKLFF. CDR3 DNA sequence: TGTGCCAGTAGTCCCAGGGGGGCAACTAATGAAAAACTGTTTTTT.

The rearrangement joins TRBV5-1 to TRBJ1-2, with a tentative D call TRBD1 (5 bases). V was cut by 1 base and J by 8 bases, with 9 bases left in between. Looked up from germline, CDR1 is SGHRS and CDR2 is YFSETQ. CDR3 length equals 12 residues. CDR3 loop: CASSLQGEGYTF. The CDR3 bases are TGCGCCAGCAGCTTGCAGGGTGAAGGCTACACCTTC.